These 9 T cell receptor beta chains were sequenced from one sample in a study of blood T cell repertoires in COVID-19. Produced via immunoSEQ multiplex PCR; TCRdb's table is partial and in-frame only. The sample lists more than 120,000 clones, approximately 84% occurring once. The sample taken for sequencing was peripheral blood. These receptors all come from a human donor with acute or convalescent COVID-19. The donor label of this sample is uncertain.

The chain recombines TRBV3-1 (or the pseudogene TRBV3-2) with TRBJ2-1; tentatively, D is TRBD2 (5 bases). The CDR3 extends over 15 amino acids. The germline V gene encodes CDR1 LGHDT and CDR2 YNNKEL (reference sequence). With 6 bases removed from V and 0 bases from J, the gap between germline ends came to 12 bases. The CDR3 region has the DNA TGTGCCAGCAGGGGCCGGCTAGCCTCCTACAATGAGCAGTTCTTC. It translates to CASRGRLASYNEQFF.

This clone turned up a few times. The chain joins TRBV6-5 to TRBJ1-2, with 7 bases fitting TRBD1. CDR1 and CDR2 from the germline V gene are MNHEY and SVGAGI. The V gene end was trimmed by 6 bases and the J gene end by 4 bases; junction bases not matched to a gene: 8. CDR3 length: 14 residues. The DNA for the CDR3 is TGTGCCAGCAGCTCGACAGGGCAGTTCTATGGCTACACCTTC. This codes for CASSSTGQFYGYTF.

The chain recombines TRBV6-5 with TRBJ1-1; D is ambiguous. The CDR3 is 11 amino acids. The germline CDR1 and CDR2 sequences are MNHEY and SVGAGI. The V end lost 7 bases, the J end lost 1 base, and 4 bases lay between the germline ends. CDR3 nucleotide sequence: TGTGCCAGCACGGGGAACACTGAAGCTTTCTTT. Protein sequence: CASTGNTEAFF.

This clone was seen just once. V gene TRBV27 combines with J gene TRBJ1-1; 7 bases are a match to TRBD1. The CDR3 loop spans 12 amino acids. J gave up 5 bases and V 7 bases, and 4 bases lay outside the gene matches. Germline values: CDR1 MNHEY, CDR2 SMNVEV (reference sequence). Here the CDR3 DNA reads TGTGCCAGCAATGGCAGGGGGACTGAAGCTTTCTTT. Translated: CASNGRGTEAFF.

The chain is built from TRBV5-6 and TRBJ1-6, with D unclear. Germline CDR1 SGHDT, CDR2 YYEEEE. Deletions cut 3 bases from V and 9 bases from J, with 16 bases between. CDR3 length: 15 amino acids. The CDR3 DNA follows: TGTGCCAGCAGCTACGCTGGAGGAATGAGTTCACCCCTCCACTTT. Its protein is CASSYAGGMSSPLHF.

To note about this clone: Its ends do not fully match the called genes, so a read error is possible. V gene TRBV6-5 combines with J gene TRBJ1-2; D not resolved. CDR1 is MNHEY and CDR2 is SVGAGI in the germline V gene. This CDR3 region has 13 residues. The CDR3 reads CASSYDSNYGYAF. As DNA, the CDR3 is TGTGCCAGCAGTTACGACTCTAACTATGGCTACGCCTTC.

The V and J genes are TRBV19 and TRBJ1-2; D is unresolved. Per germline, CDR1 LNHDA and CDR2 SQIVND (reference sequence). The CDR3 has 12 amino acids. V gave up 7 bases and J gave up 3 bases, with 9 bases separating them. This CDR3 is CASNLQDYGYTF. CDR3 DNA sequence: TGTGCCAGTAACCTCCAGGACTATGGCTACACCTTC.

The J gene is TRBJ2-1, the V gene TRBV11-3; D unresolved. The V end lost 1 base, the J end lost 2 bases, and 9 bases lay between the germline ends. Germline lookup yields CDR1 SGHNT and CDR2 YENEEA. CDR3 length equals 15 residues. The CDR3 sequence is CASSLGSLTYNEQFF. CDR3 DNA: TGTGCCAGCAGCTTAGGGTCCCTAACCTACAATGAGCAGTTCTTC.

The rearrangement links TRBV5-1 to TRBJ2-1; a possible D gene is TRBD2 (5 bases). This CDR3 has 15 residues. V was pared by 0 bases and J by 2 bases, with 9 bases between. Per germline, CDR1 SGHRS and CDR2 YFSETQ. The chain's CDR3 is CASSLAPGTYNEQFF. CDR3 nucleotides: TGCGCCAGCAGCTTGGCCCCGGGGACCTACAATGAGCAGTTCTTC. The variable domain in full, with the rest retrieved from reference TRBV5-1 and TRBJ2-1, is KAGVTQTPRYLIKTRGQQVTLSCSPISGHRSVSWYQQTPGQGLQFLFEYFSETQRNKGNFPGRFSGRQFSNSRSEMNVSTLELGDSALYLCASSLAPGTYNEQFFGPGTRLTVL.